This T cell receptor (beta chain) was documented in a study of T-cell reconstitution after alpha-beta-depleted transplantation in children (dated by TCRdb to the mid-2010s). Concerning the study at large: Using TCR repertoire profiling, the study quantitatively followed how T-cell immune reconstitution unfolded in children after TCRalphabeta/CD19-depleted allogeneic hematopoietic cell transplantation. General conclusions and limits of the study: Over subsequent months, a decline in hyperexpanded clone frequencies was noted, and after one year, T-cell counts and TCRbeta diversity were mostly ascribed to newly produced T cells. About two months after transplant, the apparently early recovery of alphabetaT-cell counts reportedly depended on just several hundred clones that had expanded rapidly and came from non-depleted graft cells. In some patients, the high TCRbeta diversity seen at day 60 was put down to recipient T cells and intrathymic progenitors that had survived conditioning.

Reading from cysteine to phenylalanine, the CDR3 counts 14 amino acids. CDR3 DNA only is kept here, 42 bases in frame from base 1. From a lookup of the germline V gene, CDR1 and CDR2 are MGHDK and SYGVNS. V is cut by 4 bases and J by 2 bases, and the space between the germline ends is 9 bases. According to the study, the label for this sample's treatment or condition signals: allogeneic hematopoietic cell transplantation with graft depleted of TCRalphabeta T cells and CD19 B cells. TCRalphabeta/CD19-depleted allogeneic hematopoietic cell grafts were given to the transplant recipients, all of whom were children. This clonotype was recorded many times. This clone's antigen is unknown. Per-base quality was not reported, and no clone a single base away is much larger than it. The library was built by means of PCR. This sample was sequenced with an Illumina HiSeq 2500. TCR libraries were prepared with molecular barcoding, using unique molecular identifiers to normalize TCRbeta repertoire quantification. TCRdb reanalyzed the raw reads on its own, using fastp at Q25 for trimming and MiXCR for clone calling, and kept in-frame beta chains. Every entry covers one CDR3 protein and lists the most common genes and DNA from its rows. The sample profile shows about 290,000 distinct CDR3 sequences; 10% of them were found once. The top ten clonotypes cover less than 9% of the sample.

This sequence uses TRBV25-1 and TRBJ2-1; 5 matching bases give a weak D call of TRBD2. The TCR was taken from a boy under two years old with acute myeloid leukemia, due to receive a stem cell transplant. This material consisted of PBMCs, taken before TCRalphabeta/CD19-depleted stem cell transplant. In nucleotides, the sequence is TGTGCCAGCAGTGGAGAGGGCACCTACAATGAGCAGTTCTTC. Translation gives CASSGEGTYNEQFF.